This entry lists 29 T cell receptor beta chains sequenced from one sample in a study of OX40 agonist ivuxolimab in advanced cancers. Clones were sequenced by immunoSEQ multiplex PCR, and TCRdb holds only the in-frame ones, with some missing. The table includes 75,000 to 80,000 clones, roughly 87% detected once. The sample in question was CD4+ or CD8+ T cells sorted from blood, obtained in a trial of the OX40 agonist ivuxolimab. These receptors all stem from an adult with an advanced solid tumor such as melanoma, head and neck, liver or kidney cancer.

This clone was counted between two and nine times. The rearrangement joins TRBV28 to TRBJ2-7, with D unresolved. This CDR3 is 14 amino acids long. V was clipped by 5 bases and J by 2 bases, with 13 bases between them. Germline V CDR1 and CDR2: MDHEN, SYDVKM. The CDR3 here is CASSLWSRAYEQYF. The DNA of the CDR3 is TGTGCCAGCAGTCTGTGGAGCCGGGCCTACGAGCAGTACTTC.

V and J are TRBV28 and TRBJ2-2; a weak D match, TRBD1 (5 bases). V dropped 6 bases and J dropped 1 base, with 9 bases sitting between them. From germline, CDR1 is MDHEN and CDR2 SYDVKM. The CDR3 covers 14 residues. The CDR3 DNA is TGTGCCAGCAGAGCCCAGGGGAACACCGGGGAGCTGTTTTTT. The encoded protein is CASRAQGNTGELFF. Together with reference TRBV28 and TRBJ2-2, the CDR3 gives the full variable domain: DVKVTQSSRYLVKRTGEKVFLECVQDMDHENMFWYRQDPGLGLRLIYFSYDVKMKEKGDIPEGYSVSREKKERFSLILESASTNQTSMYLCASRAQGNTGELFFGEGSRLTVL.

The rearrangement uses TRBV7-2 and TRBJ2-1, with D uncertain. This CDR3 is built from 13 residues. Germline loops: CDR1 SGHTA, CDR2 FQGNSA. V was clipped by 1 base and J by 7 bases, with 8 bases between them. This CDR3 reads CASSLVVFNEQFF. CDR3 in DNA: TGTGCCAGCAGCTTAGTAGTTTTTAATGAGCAGTTCTTC.

The V gene is TRBV6-5, the J gene TRBJ2-3; 11 bases map to TRBD2. V was pared by 5 bases and J by 3 bases, with 4 bases of the junction left unmatched. This CDR3 contains 15 residues. Germline-derived CDR1 and CDR2 are MNHEY and SVGAGI. The DNA of the CDR3 is TGTGCCAGCAGTACTAGCGGGAGAATAACAGATACGCAGTATTTT. Its protein is CASSTSGRITDTQYF.

The chain employs TRBV7-2 and TRBJ2-4, with D unclear. The V end lost 5 bases, the J end lost 1 base, and 6 bases lay between the germline ends. CDR1 SGHTA and CDR2 FQGNSA come from the germline V gene. The CDR3 totals 13 residues. The CDR3 sequence: CASSPRAKNIQYF. In DNA, the CDR3 is TGTGCCAGCAGCCCCAGGGCCAAAAACATTCAGTACTTC.

The V gene is TRBV28, the J gene TRBJ1-1, with D tentatively TRBD1 (6 bases). V shed 8 bases and J shed 4 bases, with 11 bases lying between them. CDR1 is MDHEN, CDR2 SYDVKM, per germline. This CDR3 region has 12 residues. The CDR3 sequence is CASGRGVTEAFF. Here the CDR3 DNA reads TGTGCCAGCGGGAGGGGGGTCACTGAAGCTTTCTTT.

The chain couples TRBV30 to TRBJ1-6; TRBD1 matches at 10 bases. The CDR3 spans 14 residues. Germline V lookup: CDR1 GTSNPN, CDR2 SVGIG (reference sequence). The junction had 2 bases not matched to a gene; V was cut back by 2 bases and J by 7 bases. As DNA, the CDR3 is TGTGCCTGGAGTCTGGACAGGGGGAATTCACCCCTCCACTTT. It is translated as CAWSLDRGNSPLHF.

The gene calls are TRBV14 and TRBJ2-1; tentative D call: TRBD2 (5 bases). CDR3 length: 16 amino acids. The V end was cut by 3 bases, the J end by 4 bases, with 16 bases between. CDR1 is SGHDN and CDR2 is FVKESK in the germline V gene. CDR3: CASSHRRLFTYNEQFF. The CDR3 DNA reads TGTGCCAGCAGCCATAGGAGACTATTCACTTACAATGAGCAGTTCTTC.

The CDR3 DNA is TGTGCCAGCAGCTTGTTGACAGCCCAGGGCGCCGAGCAGTACTTC. Translating it yields CASSLLTAQGAEQYF. This rearrangement joins TRBV11-3 to TRBJ2-7; D may be TRBD1 (5 bases). This CDR3 comprises 15 residues. V dropped 3 bases and J dropped 6 bases, with 18 bases sitting between them. The germline CDR1 and CDR2 sequences are SGHNT and YENEEA.

The CDR3 spells CASSFGGGTGELFF. The CDR3 region has the DNA TGTGCCAGCAGTTTTGGGGGGGGGACCGGGGAGCTGTTTTTT. This chain uses TRBV28 with TRBJ2-2; 7 positions match TRBD2. V gave up 3 bases and J gave up 5 bases; unmatched junction bases: 3. Germline loops: CDR1 MDHEN, CDR2 SYDVKM. The CDR3 has 14 residues.

CDR3 coding DNA: TGTGCCTGGAGTCGACAGGGGCTGGGAGGCTACACCTTC. It is translated as CAWSRQGLGGYTF. The rearrangement joins TRBV30 to TRBJ1-2; 8 positions agree with TRBD1. The V segment lost 2 bases and the J segment 8 bases; nucleotides outside the gene matches: 7. Germline-derived CDR1 and CDR2 are GTSNPN and SVGIG (reference sequence). The CDR3 spans 13 residues.

CDR3 sequence (DNA): TGTGCCATCAGTGAGGGAGTGGTGGAGACCCAGTACTTC. It translates to CAISEGVVETQYF. V usage is TRBV10-3 and J usage is TRBJ2-5; D is undetermined. The CDR3 length is 13 residues. Germline V CDR1 and CDR2: ENHRY, SYGVKD. Trimming took 2 bases from V and 5 from J, leaving 9 bases between them.

The chain has TRBV19 and TRBJ1-4; D perhaps matches TRBD1 (5 bases). The V gene's germline CDR1 is LNHDA and CDR2 SQIVND (reference sequence). The CDR3 totals 13 residues. V lost 6 bases and J lost 13, with 18 bases in between. The CDR3 nucleotides are TGTGCCAGTAGAGGGACCGGAGGAAGAGGACTGTTTTTT. Translating gives CASRGTGGRGLFF.

J is TRBJ1-1 and V is TRBV23-1; 8 bases are a match to TRBD1. TRBV23-1 belongs to the ORF category, with a function that is uncertain. V lost 4 bases, J lost 4 bases, and 8 bases stayed unmatched. The CDR3 is made up of 15 amino acids. This CDR3 is CASSRPLDRGTEAFF. In nucleotides, the CDR3 is TGCGCCAGCAGTCGACCCCTAGACAGGGGCACTGAAGCTTTCTTT.

V and J are TRBV5-1 and TRBJ2-3; 10 bases are a match to TRBD2. The CDR3 has 15 amino acids. The V gene end was trimmed by 2 bases and the J gene end by 1 base; junction bases not matched to a gene: 1. The V gene's germline CDR1 is SGHRS and CDR2 YFSETQ. CDR3 bases: TGCGCCAGCAGCTTTCTAGCGGGGGGCACAGATACGCAGTATTTT. Amino acids: CASSFLAGGTDTQYF.

The chain couples TRBV6-5 to TRBJ2-7, with 7 bases matching TRBD1. CDR3 length equals 11 residues. Unmatched junction bases numbered 4, after V lost 8 bases and J lost 6 bases. Germline V CDR1 and CDR2: MNHEY, SVGAGI. CDR3 protein: CASGDRVEQYF. The DNA for the CDR3 is TGTGCCAGCGGCGACAGGGTCGAGCAGTACTTC.

The gene calls are TRBV27 and TRBJ1-1, with D possibly matching TRBD1 (6 bases). The V gene lost 8 bases and the J gene lost 2 bases, with 15 bases spanning the gap. Germline V gives CDR1 MNHEY, CDR2 SMNVEV (reference sequence). The CDR3 consists of 14 residues. The CDR3 nucleotides read TGTGCCAGCTGGCCCTTAGGGGGAAACACTGAAGCTTTCTTT. It codes for CASWPLGGNTEAFF.

The rearrangement links TRBV5-1 to TRBJ2-3, with D possibly being TRBD1 or TRBD2 (7 bases each). The V gene lost 7 bases and the J gene lost 2 bases, with 29 bases spanning the gap. This CDR3 has 19 residues. The germline V gene has CDR1 SGHRS and CDR2 YFSETQ. CDR3 DNA: TGCGCCAGCTCCCTTGGAGGGGGCGGGGGACCTATATACACAGATACGCAGTATTTT. It translates to CASSLGGGGGPIYTDTQYF.

This chain joins TRBV19 and TRBJ1-4, with D perhaps matching TRBD1 (6 bases). With 2 bases removed from V and 3 bases from J, the gap between germline ends came to 16 bases. The CDR3 extends over 17 amino acids. Germline values: CDR1 LNHDA, CDR2 SQIVND (reference sequence). Here the CDR3 reads CASSITSTTGSNEKLFF. The CDR3 DNA follows: TGTGCCAGTAGTATAACGTCGACAACAGGGTCTAATGAAAAACTGTTTTTT.

The gene calls are TRBV27 and TRBJ2-1; 7 nucleotides match TRBD2. Germline V gene data show CDR1 as MNHEY and CDR2 as SMNVEV (reference sequence). This CDR3 comprises 15 residues. V was clipped by 8 bases and J by 7 bases; unmatched bases: 14. CDR3 sequence: CASRSGTTRENEQFF. For the CDR3, the DNA is TGTGCCAGCCGGTCCGGGACTACCCGCGAAAATGAGCAGTTCTTC.

The CDR3 sequence: CASSSYGYGYTF. The CDR3 nucleotides are TGTGCCAGCAGTTCGTACGGTTATGGCTACACCTTC. This sequence joins TRBV28 and TRBJ1-2; no clear D gene. V lost 4 bases, J lost 5 bases, and 8 bases lay in between. This CDR3 spans 12 amino acids. CDR1 is MDHEN, CDR2 SYDVKM, per germline.

This rearrangement joins TRBV5-4 to TRBJ2-7; 7 bases are shared with TRBD1. Losses at the gene ends were 4 bases for V and 5 bases for J; bases not matched to a gene: 6. Germline values: CDR1 SGHNT, CDR2 YYREEE (reference sequence). CDR3 size: 13 residues. CDR3 amino acids: CASSKDRSHEQYF. The CDR3 nucleotides read TGTGCCAGCAGCAAGGACAGGAGCCACGAGCAGTACTTC. The full variable domain, completed using reference TRBV5-4 and TRBJ2-7, is ETGVTQSPTHLIKTRGQQVTLRCSSQSGHNTVSWYQQALGQGPQFIFQYYREEENGRGNFPPRFSGLQFPNYSSELNVNALELDDSALYLCASSKDRSHEQYFGPGTRLTVT.

V is TRBV5-1 and J is TRBJ1-3; D not resolved. The V gene's germline CDR1 is SGHRS and CDR2 YFSETQ. The CDR3 sequence is 16 residues long. V lost 4 bases and J lost 4, with 18 bases in between. The CDR3 nucleotides read TGCGCCAGCAGCAGTACCGGGCCTTCGGTCGGAAACACCATATATTTT. Translation: CASSSTGPSVGNTIYF.

The rearrangement links TRBV5-6 to TRBJ2-7; D ambiguous. The CDR3 extends over 14 amino acids. V was trimmed by 1 base and J by 0 bases, leaving 8 bases between them. Germline lookup yields CDR1 SGHDT and CDR2 YYEEEE. The CDR3 spells CASSLNGYSYEQYF. CDR3 DNA: TGTGCCAGCAGCTTGAACGGTTACTCCTACGAGCAGTACTTC.

This CDR3 is CASSLLGESQYGYTF. The DNA for the CDR3 is TGTGCCAGCAGCTTGCTGGGCGAGTCCCAGTATGGCTACACCTTC. The gene calls are TRBV5-5 and TRBJ1-2; D is uncertain. Germline V lookup: CDR1 SGHKS, CDR2 YYEKEE (reference sequence). The CDR3 loop spans 15 amino acids. V was cut by 1 base and J by 5 bases, with 15 bases left in between.

The CDR3 protein is CASSLEVAGNNTEAFF. CDR3 coding DNA: TGCGCCAGCAGCTTGGAAGTCGCAGGGAACAACACTGAAGCTTTCTTT. This chain uses TRBV5-1 with TRBJ1-1; D possibly corresponds to TRBD1 (5 bases). The CDR3 is made up of 16 amino acids. V was cut by 0 bases and J by 2 bases, with 14 bases left in between. In germline, CDR1 is SGHRS, CDR2 YFSETQ.

This clone was seen just once. This sequence joins TRBV11-3 and TRBJ2-7; 9 bases fit TRBD2. V shed 2 bases and J 4 bases; nucleotides not matched to a gene: 6. Per germline, CDR1 SGHNT and CDR2 YENEEA. There are 15 residues in the CDR3. The CDR3 nucleotides read TGTGCCAGCAGCTTACGTAGCGGGAGTATTTACGAGCAGTACTTC. This codes for CASSLRSGSIYEQYF.

The rearrangement uses TRBV4-3 and TRBJ2-1; tentative D call: TRBD2 (6 bases). V gave up 4 bases and J gave up 5 bases, with 15 bases separating them. CDR3 length: 15 amino acids. Germline V gene data show CDR1 as LGHNA and CDR2 as YSLEER. CDR3 sequence (DNA): TGCGCCAGCAGCCTCGGAGGGGCGTTAAACAATGAGCAGTTCTTC. This gives the protein CASSLGGALNNEQFF.

The J gene is TRBJ2-2, the V gene TRBV6-5; no clear D gene. This CDR3 spans 12 amino acids. CDR1 is MNHEY and CDR2 is SVGAGI in the germline V gene. Trimming removed 8 bases from V and 6 bases from J, with 10 bases in between. The CDR3 coding sequence is TGTGCCAGCGGTGAAGGGCCCGGGGAGCTGTTTTTT. This translates into CASGEGPGELFF.